The rows below give T cell receptor beta chains drawn from one sample of a study of response to subunit inactivated influenza vaccine. One entry per CDR3 protein results from TCRdb running MiXCR on the RT-PCR reads. The table has roughly 700,000 distinct CDR3 sequences, around 13% seen once. The sequencing used PBMCs from blood, collected around two weeks before vaccination. All receptors derive from a man aged 50 to 60 who received an inactivated influenza vaccine. CDR3s include the opening cysteine and the closing phenylalanine or tryptophan. Each record gives: V gene, J gene, clone size, D gene, CDR3 protein, CDR3 DNA. D genes are given only for firm matches. Some rows mark clone size as missing; the rest say once, few, many or name a class of expanded clone.

TRBV12-5	TRBJ2-7	few	NA	CASGLVHSREDRAPYEQYF	TGTGCTAGTGGTTTGGTACACAGTCGCGAGGACAGAGCGCCGTACGAGCAGTACTTC
TRBV27	TRBJ2-2	NA	TRBD1	CASSLDSDRGRTGELFF	TGTGCCAGCAGTTTAGACTCAGACAGGGGGCGCACCGGGGAGCTGTTTTTT
TRBV20-1	TRBJ2-1	few	TRBD2	CSLKRGGNEQFF	TGCAGTCTTAAGCGGGGGGGCAATGAGCAGTTCTTC
TRBV9	TRBJ2-5	NA	NA	CASSWDSPPETQYF	TGTGCCAGCAGCTGGGACTCCCCCCCAGAGACCCAGTACTTC
TRBV4-1	TRBJ2-1	NA	NA	CASSQDSTRWQDEQFF	TGCGCCAGCAGCCAAGATTCAACTCGGTGGCAGGATGAGCAGTTCTTC
TRBV15	TRBJ2-5	NA	NA	CATSRDLGREETQYF	TGTGCCACCAGCAGAGATTTGGGCAGGGAAGAGACCCAGTACTTC
TRBV4-1	TRBJ2-3	few	NA	CASSQEHGPQYF	TGCGCCAGCAGCCAAGAACATGGGCCGCAGTATTTT
TRBV12-3/TRBV12-4	TRBJ2-1	few	NA	CASRTQGHPYNEQFF	TGTGCCAGCAGAACACAGGGACACCCCTACAATGAGCAGTTCTTC
TRBV6-2/TRBV6-3	TRBJ1-2	few	NA	CASRDQANYGYTF	TGTGCCAGCAGAGACCAGGCTAACTATGGCTACACCTTC
TRBV20-1	TRBJ2-5	NA	NA	CSARVRLKETQYF	TGCAGTGCTAGAGTCCGGCTTAAAGAGACCCAGTACTTC
TRBV28	TRBJ2-7	few	TRBD2	CATGTSVPYEQYF	TGTGCCACCGGGACTAGCGTACCCTACGAGCAGTACTTC
TRBV25-1	TRBJ1-5	NA	TRBD1	CASSDSQGDQPQHF	TGTGCCAGCAGTGATAGCCAGGGGGATCAGCCCCAGCATTTT
TRBV5-5	TRBJ1-3	NA	NA	CASSLVDTIYF	TGTGCCAGCAGCTTGGTTGACACCATATATTTT
TRBV2	TRBJ2-5	NA	NA	CASKLETQYF	TGTGCCAGCAAGTTAGAGACCCAGTACTTC
TRBV6-5	TRBJ2-5	few	TRBD2	CASSYYTGLAGARETQYF	TGTGCCAGCAGTTACTATACGGGACTAGCGGGGGCCCGAGAGACCCAGTACTTC
TRBV24-1	TRBJ2-2	few	NA	CATSSPANTGELFF	TGTGCCACCAGCTCGCCAGCGAACACCGGGGAGCTGTTTTTT
TRBV7-3	TRBJ2-2	few	TRBD2	CASSLMSSGSVSGELFF	TGTGCCAGCAGCTTAATGTCTAGCGGGAGCGTGAGCGGGGAGCTGTTTTTT
TRBV20-1	TRBJ2-1	NA	NA	CSASDRSSYNEQFF	TGCAGTGCCAGCGACAGAAGCTCCTACAATGAGCAGTTCTTC
TRBV2	TRBJ2-7	few	NA	CASSENPGDEQYF	TGTGCCAGCAGTGAGAACCCAGGGGACGAGCAGTACTTC
TRBV20-1	TRBJ2-5	NA	NA	CSAASGPRQETQYF	TGCAGTGCGGCGAGCGGGCCCCGCCAAGAGACCCAGTACTTC
TRBV28	TRBJ1-1	few	NA	CASRSSGWGTITEDTEAFF	TGTGCCAGCAGGTCCTCCGGCTGGGGGACAATAACGGAGGACACTGAAGCTTTCTTT
TRBV20-1	TRBJ1-1	NA	NA	CSAPRVPQNTEAFF	TGCAGTGCTCCCCGGGTCCCACAGAACACTGAAGCTTTCTTT
TRBV10-3	TRBJ2-7	few	NA	CAISASFYEQYF	TGTGCCATCAGTGCTAGCTTCTACGAGCAGTACTTC
TRBV5-1	TRBJ2-1	few	NA	CASSPGTQRVDEQFF	TGCGCCAGCAGTCCCGGGACCCAGCGGGTCGATGAGCAGTTCTTC
TRBV6-2/TRBV6-3	TRBJ2-7	NA	TRBD2	CASGRTSAYEQYF	TGTGCCAGCGGTAGGACTAGCGCCTACGAGCAGTACTTC
TRBV28	TRBJ1-2	NA	NA	CASSPVAGFFYGYTF	TGTGCCAGCAGTCCTGTAGCAGGGTTTTTCTATGGCTACACCTTC
TRBV5-1	TRBJ2-7	NA	TRBD2	CASSLIGGRPMGEQYF	TGCGCCAGCAGCTTGATCGGCGGGAGGCCCATGGGCGAGCAGTACTTC
TRBV6-5	TRBJ1-6	many	NA	CASSYSSRAANSPLHF	TGTGCCAGCAGTTACTCGAGTCGAGCCGCTAATTCACCCCTCCACTTT
TRBV12-3/TRBV12-4	TRBJ2-5	many	TRBD1	CASSLTGDQETQYF	TGTGCCAGCAGTTTAACAGGGGACCAAGAGACCCAGTACTTC
TRBV6-1	TRBJ2-6	few	NA	CASSEFWDPGANVLTF	TGTGCCAGCAGTGAATTCTGGGACCCTGGGGCCAACGTCCTGACTTTC
TRBV3-1	TRBJ2-2	many	NA	CASSHVRTGELFF	TGTGCCAGCAGCCACGTGCGCACCGGGGAGCTGTTTTTT
TRBV20-1	TRBJ2-5	few	NA	CSAPGRPLETQYF	TGCAGTGCTCCGGGACGGCCCCTGGAGACCCAGTACTTC
TRBV18	TRBJ2-7	many	TRBD1	CASSPRTGGYEQYF	TGTGCCAGCAGTCCCCGGACAGGGGGGTACGAGCAGTACTTC
TRBV29-1	TRBJ2-7	NA	NA	CSASQELGYEQYF	TGCAGCGCCTCCCAGGAATTGGGGTACGAGCAGTACTTC
TRBV7-6	TRBJ1-6	NA	NA	CASSLQQAYNSPLHF	TGTGCCAGCAGCTTACAACAGGCTTATAATTCACCCCTCCACTTT
TRBV9	TRBJ2-5	few	TRBD2	CASSPQPLAGGSGTQYF	TGTGCCAGCAGCCCCCAACCCCTAGCGGGGGGGAGCGGGACCCAGTACTTC
TRBV7-9	TRBJ2-1	NA	TRBD2	CASSSPRRGKETQFF	TGTGCCAGCAGCTCCCCCCGGCGGGGGAAAGAGACCCAGTTCTTC
TRBV5-1	TRBJ2-2	NA	NA	CASSLEAAPGELFF	TGCGCCAGCAGCTTGGAGGCTGCCCCCGGGGAGCTGTTTTTT
TRBV6-5	TRBJ2-7	NA	NA	CASSYSGRRYEQYF	TGTGCCAGCAGTTACTCTGGGCGGCGCTACGAGCAGTACTTC
TRBV5-1	TRBJ1-4	many	NA	CASSLGGPNEKLFF	TGCGCCAGCAGCTTGGGGGGGCCCAATGAAAAACTGTTTTTT
TRBV24-1	TRBJ2-3	NA	TRBD2	CATSDPLRTSGSTDTQYF	TGTGCCACCAGTGATCCACTTAGGACTAGCGGAAGCACAGATACGCAGTATTTT
TRBV5-1	TRBJ2-1	NA	NA	CASSLAFLQFF	TGCGCCAGCAGCTTAGCGTTCCTGCAGTTCTTC
TRBV20-1	TRBJ2-1	few	TRBD2	CSARDLASGGYNEQFF	TGCAGTGCTAGAGATCTGGCTAGCGGGGGTTACAATGAGCAGTTCTTC
TRBV7-8	TRBJ2-2	few	NA	CASSYIGGAGELFF	TGTGCCAGCAGCTATATTGGTGGGGCCGGGGAGCTGTTTTTT
TRBV12-3/TRBV12-4	TRBJ2-1	few	TRBD2	CASSLPGGSPENEQFF	TGTGCCAGCAGTTTACCGGGGGGTTCCCCGGAGAATGAGCAGTTCTTC
TRBV4-1	TRBJ1-6	NA	NA	CASSRGSSSYNSPLHF	TGCGCCAGCAGCCGGGGCTCAAGCTCCTATAATTCACCCCTCCACTTT
TRBV29-1	TRBJ1-1	NA	NA	CSVVLRSNTEAFF	TGCAGCGTTGTACTTAGATCGAACACTGAAGCTTTCTTT
TRBV20-1	TRBJ1-5	NA	NA	CSASRGGRNQPQHF	TGCAGTGCTAGCAGGGGAGGACGCAATCAGCCCCAGCATTTT